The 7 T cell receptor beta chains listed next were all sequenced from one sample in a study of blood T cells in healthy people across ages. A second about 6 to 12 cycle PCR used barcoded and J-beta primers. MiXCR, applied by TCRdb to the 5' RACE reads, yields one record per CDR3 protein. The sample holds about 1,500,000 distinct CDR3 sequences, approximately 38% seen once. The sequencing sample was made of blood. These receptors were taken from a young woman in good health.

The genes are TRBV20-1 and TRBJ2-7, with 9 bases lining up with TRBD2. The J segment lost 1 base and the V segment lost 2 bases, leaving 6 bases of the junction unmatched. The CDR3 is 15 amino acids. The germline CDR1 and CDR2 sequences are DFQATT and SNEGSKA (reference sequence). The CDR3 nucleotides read TGCAGTGCTAGATCTATAGCGGGGGCATCCTACGAGCAGTACTTC. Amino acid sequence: CSARSIAGASYEQYF.

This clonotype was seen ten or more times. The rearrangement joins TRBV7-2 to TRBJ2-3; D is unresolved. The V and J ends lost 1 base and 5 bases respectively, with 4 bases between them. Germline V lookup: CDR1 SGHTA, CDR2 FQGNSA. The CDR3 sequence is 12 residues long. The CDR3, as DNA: TGTGCCAGCAGCTTAGACGTAGATACGCAGTATTTT. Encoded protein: CASSLDVDTQYF. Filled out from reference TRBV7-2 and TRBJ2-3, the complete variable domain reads GAGVSQSPSNKVTEKGKDVELRCDPISGHTALYWYRQSLGQGLEFLIYFQGNSAPDKSGLPSDRFSAERTGGSVSTLTIQRTQQEDSAVYLCASSLDVDTQYFGPGTRLTVL.

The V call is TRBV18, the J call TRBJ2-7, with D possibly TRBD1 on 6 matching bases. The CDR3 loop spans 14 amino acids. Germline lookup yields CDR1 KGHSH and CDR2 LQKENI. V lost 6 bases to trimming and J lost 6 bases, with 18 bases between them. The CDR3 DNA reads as TGTGCCAGCTCTCGTGGGGGCGGTTCGACCGAGCAGTACTTC. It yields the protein CASSRGGGSTEQYF. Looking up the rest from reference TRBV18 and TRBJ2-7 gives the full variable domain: NAGVMQNPRHLVRRRGQEARLRCSPMKGHSHVYWYRQLPEEGLKFMVYLQKENIIDESGMPKERFSAEFPKEGPSILRIQQVVRGDSAAYFCASSRGGGSTEQYFGPGTRLTVT.

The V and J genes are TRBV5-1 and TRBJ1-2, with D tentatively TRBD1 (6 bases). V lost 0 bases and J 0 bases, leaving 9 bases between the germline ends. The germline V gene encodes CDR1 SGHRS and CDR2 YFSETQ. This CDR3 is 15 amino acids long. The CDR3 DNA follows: TGCGCCAGCAGCTTGGACAGGGCCCCTAACTATGGCTACACCTTC. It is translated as CASSLDRAPNYGYTF.

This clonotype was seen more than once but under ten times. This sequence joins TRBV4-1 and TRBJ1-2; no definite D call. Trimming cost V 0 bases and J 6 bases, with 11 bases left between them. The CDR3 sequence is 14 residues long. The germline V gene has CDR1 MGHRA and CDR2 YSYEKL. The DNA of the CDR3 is TGCGCCAGCAGCCAAGAAAACAAACGGGATGGCTACACCTTC. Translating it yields CASSQENKRDGYTF.

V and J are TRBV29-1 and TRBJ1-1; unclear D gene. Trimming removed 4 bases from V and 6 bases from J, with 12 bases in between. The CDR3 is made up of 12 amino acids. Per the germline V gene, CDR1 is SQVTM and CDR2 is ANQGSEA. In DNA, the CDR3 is TGCAGCGTTGCCTCGTCCGAGGCTGAAGCTTTCTTT. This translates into CSVASSEAEAFF.

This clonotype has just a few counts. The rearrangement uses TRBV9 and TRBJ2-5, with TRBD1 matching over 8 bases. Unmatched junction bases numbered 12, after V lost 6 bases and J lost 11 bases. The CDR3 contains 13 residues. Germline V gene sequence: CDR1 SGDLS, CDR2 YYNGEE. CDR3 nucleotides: TGTGCCAGCAACCTTGACAGGGGCAATGAGCAGTACTTC. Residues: CASNLDRGNEQYF.